The next 4 T cell receptor beta chains were all read from a single sample in a study. TCRdb processed the RT-PCR reads anew with MiXCR; each CDR3 protein has one entry. Of hundreds of thousands of distinct CDR3 sequences listed, approximately 15% were seen once; the top ten hold about 3.6%. The sample taken for sequencing was memory CD4+ T cells from blood. These receptors were collected from a female donor in good health, serving as a healthy control.

The chain recombines TRBV18 with TRBJ2-7, with 7 positions matching TRBD1. The CDR3 is 15 residues long. Germline-derived CDR1 and CDR2 are KGHSH and LQKENI. Trimming at V came to 1 base and at J to 2 bases, leaving 5 bases not matched to a gene. The CDR3 protein is CASSPLPGQAYEQYF. The CDR3 nucleotides are TGTGCCAGCTCACCACTGCCTGGACAGGCCTACGAGCAGTACTTC.

This clonotype was detected a few times. The J gene is TRBJ1-5, the V gene TRBV20-1, with a possible D match to TRBD1 (6 bases). V was trimmed by 3 bases and J by 4 bases, leaving 16 bases between them. The CDR3 is 15 amino acids. In germline, CDR1 is DFQATT, CDR2 SNEGSKA (reference sequence). The CDR3 reads CSASKPGDFNQPQHF. Written as DNA, the CDR3 is TGCAGTGCTAGTAAGCCAGGGGATTTTAATCAGCCCCAGCATTTT.

This clonotype turned up a few times. CDR3 sequence: CSAWSGTTRGYTF. The DNA of the CDR3 is TGCAGTGCTTGGAGCGGGACGACCCGAGGCTACACCTTC. The J gene is TRBJ1-2, the V gene TRBV20-1; D is possibly TRBD1 (5 bases). Trimming took 5 bases from V and 8 from J, leaving 18 bases between them. Germline V gene lookup returns CDR1 DFQATT and CDR2 SNEGSKA (reference sequence). The CDR3 has 13 amino acids.

Ten or more counts support this clonotype. The genes are TRBV27 and TRBJ2-1; D is ambiguous. The V and J ends lost 3 bases and 5 bases respectively, with 11 bases between them. The CDR3 contains 14 residues. CDR1 and CDR2 from the germline V gene are MNHEY and SMNVEV (reference sequence). CDR3 in amino acids: CASSFTRNHNEQFF. In DNA, the CDR3 is TGTGCCAGCAGTTTTACCCGAAACCACAATGAGCAGTTCTTC.